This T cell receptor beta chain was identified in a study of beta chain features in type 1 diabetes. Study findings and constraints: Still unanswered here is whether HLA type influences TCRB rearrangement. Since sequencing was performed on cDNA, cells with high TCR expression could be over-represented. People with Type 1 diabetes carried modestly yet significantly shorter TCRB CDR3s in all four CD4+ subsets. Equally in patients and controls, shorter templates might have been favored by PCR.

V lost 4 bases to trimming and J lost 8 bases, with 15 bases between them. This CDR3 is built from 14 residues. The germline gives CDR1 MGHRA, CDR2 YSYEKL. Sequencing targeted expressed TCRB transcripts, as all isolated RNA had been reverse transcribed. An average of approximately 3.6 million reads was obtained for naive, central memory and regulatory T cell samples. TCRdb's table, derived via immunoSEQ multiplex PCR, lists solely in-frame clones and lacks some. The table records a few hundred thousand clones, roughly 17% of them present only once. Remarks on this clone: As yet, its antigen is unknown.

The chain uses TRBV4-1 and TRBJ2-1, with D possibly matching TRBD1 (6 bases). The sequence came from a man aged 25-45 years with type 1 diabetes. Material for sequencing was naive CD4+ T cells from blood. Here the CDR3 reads CASSRKQGDDEQFF. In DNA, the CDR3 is TGCGCCAGCAGCCGCAAACAGGGAGACGATGAGCAGTTCTTC.